This T cell receptor beta chain was sequenced during a study of breast tumors, draining lymph nodes, adjacent tissues. The study's findings and limits: Luminal-like breast cancer showed significantly greater tumor-nontumor repertoire similarity than basal-like breast cancer did.

TCRdb analysed the multiplex PCR reads with MiXCR anew, one entry per CDR3 protein. The sample lists 140,000 to 150,000 distinct CDR3 sequences, about 33% occurring once. Axillary draining lymph nodes of breast cancer patients supplied the node samples. The ends were cut back, 5 bases at V and 9 bases at J, with 7 bases in the middle. The CDR3 runs 10 residues. The germline CDR1 and CDR2 sequences are MNHEY and SVGAGI. This clonotype was seen at least ten times. The antigen remains undetermined. This TCR was sampled from a female donor with breast cancer. Some clones in this sample may be carry-over from other donors' samples. Sequenced input: axillary lymph node tissue. V usage is TRBV6-5 and J usage is TRBJ2-5; the D is unclear. The CDR3 loop reads CASSHPPQYF. The CDR3 region has the DNA TGTGCCAGCAGTCACCCCCCCCAGTACTTC.